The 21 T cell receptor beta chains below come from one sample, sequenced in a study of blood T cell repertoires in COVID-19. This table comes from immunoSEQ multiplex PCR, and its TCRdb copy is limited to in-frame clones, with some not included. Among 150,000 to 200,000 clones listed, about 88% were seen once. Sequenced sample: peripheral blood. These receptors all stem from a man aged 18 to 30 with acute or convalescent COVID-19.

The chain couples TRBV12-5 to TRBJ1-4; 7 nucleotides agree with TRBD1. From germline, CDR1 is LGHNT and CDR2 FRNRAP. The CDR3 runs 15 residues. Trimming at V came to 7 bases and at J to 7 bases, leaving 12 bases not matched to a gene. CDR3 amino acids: CASVKTGVRGEKLFF. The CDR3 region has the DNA TGTGCTAGTGTAAAAACAGGGGTGAGGGGTGAAAAACTGTTTTTT.

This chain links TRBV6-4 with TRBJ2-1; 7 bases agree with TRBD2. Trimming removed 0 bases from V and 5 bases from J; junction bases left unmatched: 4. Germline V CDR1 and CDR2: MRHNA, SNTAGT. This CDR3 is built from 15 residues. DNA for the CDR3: TGTGCCAGCAGTGACTCGGGCGGACTAGACAATGAGCAGTTCTTC. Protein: CASSDSGGLDNEQFF.

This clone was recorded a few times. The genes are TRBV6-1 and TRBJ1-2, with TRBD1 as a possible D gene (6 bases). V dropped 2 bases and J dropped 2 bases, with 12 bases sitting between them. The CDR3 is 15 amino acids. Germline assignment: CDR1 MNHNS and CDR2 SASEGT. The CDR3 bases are TGTGCCAGCAGTGAACTGGTACAGGGCAACTATGGCTACACCTTC. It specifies CASSELVQGNYGYTF.

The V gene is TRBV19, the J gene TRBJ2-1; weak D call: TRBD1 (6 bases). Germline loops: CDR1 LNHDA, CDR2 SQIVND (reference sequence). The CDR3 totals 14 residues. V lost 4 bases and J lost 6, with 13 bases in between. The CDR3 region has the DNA TGTGCCAGTAGTAATACAGGGTTTGGCAATGAGCAGTTCTTC. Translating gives CASSNTGFGNEQFF. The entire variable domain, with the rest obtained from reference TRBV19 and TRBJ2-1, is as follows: DGGITQSPKYLFRKEGQNVTLSCEQNLNHDAMYWYRQDPGQGLRLIYYSQIVNDFQKGDIAEGYSVSREKKESFPLTVTSAQKNPTAFYLCASSNTGFGNEQFFGPGTRLTVL.

The CDR3 spells CASSGELIYGYTF. For the CDR3, the DNA is TGTGCCAGTTCAGGGGAGCTTATCTATGGCTACACCTTC. The chain couples TRBV7-9 to TRBJ1-2, with D tentatively TRBD1 (6 bases). The CDR3 sequence is 13 residues long. Germline loops: CDR1 SEHNR, CDR2 FQNEAQ (reference sequence). Deletions cut 9 bases from V and 4 bases from J, with 15 bases between.

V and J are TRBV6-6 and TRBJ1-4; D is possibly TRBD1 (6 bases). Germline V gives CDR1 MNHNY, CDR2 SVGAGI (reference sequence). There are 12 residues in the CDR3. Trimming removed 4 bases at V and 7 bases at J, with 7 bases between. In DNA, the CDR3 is TGTGCCAGCAGTTCCAGGGGTGAAAAACTGTTTTTT. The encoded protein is CASSSRGEKLFF.

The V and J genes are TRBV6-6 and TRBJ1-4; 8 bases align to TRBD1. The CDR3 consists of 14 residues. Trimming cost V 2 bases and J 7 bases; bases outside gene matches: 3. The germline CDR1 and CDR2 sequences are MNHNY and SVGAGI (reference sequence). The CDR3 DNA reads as TGTGCCAGCAGTTACGACAGGGGAGGTGAAAAACTGTTTTTT. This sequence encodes CASSYDRGGEKLFF.

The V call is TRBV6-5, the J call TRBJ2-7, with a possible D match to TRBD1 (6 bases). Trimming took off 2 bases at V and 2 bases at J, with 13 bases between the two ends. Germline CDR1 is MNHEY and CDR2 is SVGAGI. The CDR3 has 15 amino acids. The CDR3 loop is CASSYVGRGTYEQYF. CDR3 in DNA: TGTGCCAGCAGTTACGTCGGCAGGGGTACCTACGAGCAGTACTTC.

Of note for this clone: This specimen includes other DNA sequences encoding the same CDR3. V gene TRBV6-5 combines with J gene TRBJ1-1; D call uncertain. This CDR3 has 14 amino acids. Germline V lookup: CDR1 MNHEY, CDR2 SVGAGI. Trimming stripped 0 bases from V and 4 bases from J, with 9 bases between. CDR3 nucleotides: TGTGCCAGCAGTTACTCCGGGAGGAGCACTGAAGCTTTCTTT. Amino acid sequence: CASSYSGRSTEAFF.

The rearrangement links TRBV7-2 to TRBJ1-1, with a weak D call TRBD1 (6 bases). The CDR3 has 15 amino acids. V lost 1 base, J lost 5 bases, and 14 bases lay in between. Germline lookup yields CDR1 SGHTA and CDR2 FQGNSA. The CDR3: CASSLVLGAGTEAFF. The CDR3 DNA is TGTGCCAGCAGCTTAGTCCTGGGGGCTGGGACTGAAGCTTTCTTT.

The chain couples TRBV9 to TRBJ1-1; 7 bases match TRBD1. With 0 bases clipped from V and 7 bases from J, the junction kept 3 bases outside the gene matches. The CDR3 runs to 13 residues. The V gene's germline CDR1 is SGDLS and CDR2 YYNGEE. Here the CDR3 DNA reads TGTGCCAGCAGCGTAGACGACAGGGTTGAAGCTTTCTTT. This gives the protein CASSVDDRVEAFF.

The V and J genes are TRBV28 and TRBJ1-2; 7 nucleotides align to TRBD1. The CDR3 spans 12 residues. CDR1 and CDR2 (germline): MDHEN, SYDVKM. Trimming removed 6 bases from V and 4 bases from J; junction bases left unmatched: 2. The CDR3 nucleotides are TGTGCCAGCAGAACAGGGGTCTATGGCTACACCTTC. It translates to CASRTGVYGYTF.

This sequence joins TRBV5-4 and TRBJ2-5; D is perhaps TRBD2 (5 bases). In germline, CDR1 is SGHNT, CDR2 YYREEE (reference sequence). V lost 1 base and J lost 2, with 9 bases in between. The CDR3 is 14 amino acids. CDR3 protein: CASSLYREQETQYF. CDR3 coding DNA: TGTGCCAGCAGCTTGTATAGGGAGCAAGAGACCCAGTACTTC.

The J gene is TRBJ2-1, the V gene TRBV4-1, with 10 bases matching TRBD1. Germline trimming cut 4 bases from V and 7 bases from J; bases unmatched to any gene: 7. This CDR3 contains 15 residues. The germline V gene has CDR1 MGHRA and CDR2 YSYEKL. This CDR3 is CASSPQGQGTNEQFF. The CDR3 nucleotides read TGCGCCAGCAGCCCGCAGGGACAGGGGACGAATGAGCAGTTCTTC.

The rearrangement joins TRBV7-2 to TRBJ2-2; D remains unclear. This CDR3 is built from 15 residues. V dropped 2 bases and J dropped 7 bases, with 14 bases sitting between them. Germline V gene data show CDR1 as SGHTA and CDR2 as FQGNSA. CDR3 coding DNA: TGTGCCAGCAGCTTAATTGGGCCTAATAGCGGGGAGCTGTTTTTT. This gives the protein CASSLIGPNSGELFF.

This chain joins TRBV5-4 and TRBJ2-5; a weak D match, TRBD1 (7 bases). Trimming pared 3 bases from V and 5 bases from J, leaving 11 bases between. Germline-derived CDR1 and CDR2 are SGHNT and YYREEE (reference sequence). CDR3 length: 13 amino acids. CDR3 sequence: CASSSTGTETQYF. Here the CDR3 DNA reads TGTGCCAGCAGCTCGACAGGGACTGAGACCCAGTACTTC.

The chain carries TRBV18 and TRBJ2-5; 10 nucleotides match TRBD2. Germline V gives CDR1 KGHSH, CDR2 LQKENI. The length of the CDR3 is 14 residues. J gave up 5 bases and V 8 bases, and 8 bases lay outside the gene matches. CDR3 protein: CASRSGGASETQYF. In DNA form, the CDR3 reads TGTGCCAGCCGAAGCGGGGGGGCCTCCGAGACCCAGTACTTC.

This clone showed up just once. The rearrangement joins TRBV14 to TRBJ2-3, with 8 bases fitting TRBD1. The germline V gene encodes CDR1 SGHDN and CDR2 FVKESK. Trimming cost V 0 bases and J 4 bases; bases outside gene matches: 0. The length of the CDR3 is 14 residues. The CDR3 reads CASSQEQGADTQYF. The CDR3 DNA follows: TGTGCCAGCAGCCAAGAACAGGGGGCAGATACGCAGTATTTT.

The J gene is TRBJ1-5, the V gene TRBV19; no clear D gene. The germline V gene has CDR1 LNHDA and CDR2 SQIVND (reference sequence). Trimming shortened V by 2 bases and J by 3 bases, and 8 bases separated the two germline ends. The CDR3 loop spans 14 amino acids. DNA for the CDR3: TGTGCCAGTAGTATATATACAGTCAATCAGCCCCAGCATTTT. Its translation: CASSIYTVNQPQHF.

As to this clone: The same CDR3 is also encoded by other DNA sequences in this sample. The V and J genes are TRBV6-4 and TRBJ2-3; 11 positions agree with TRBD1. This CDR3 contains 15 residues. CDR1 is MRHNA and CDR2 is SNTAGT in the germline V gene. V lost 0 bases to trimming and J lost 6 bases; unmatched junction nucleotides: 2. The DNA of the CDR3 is TGTGCCAGCAGTGACTCTGGACAGGGGGCCGATACGCAGTATTTT. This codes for CASSDSGQGADTQYF.

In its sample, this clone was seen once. CDR3 nucleotide sequence: TGTGCCAGCACGGCAAAGGGGAGGACTAATGAAAAACTGTTTTTT. Protein sequence: CASTAKGRTNEKLFF. This chain uses TRBV6-5 with TRBJ1-4, with D tentatively TRBD1 (5 bases). V lost 7 bases, J lost 2 bases, and 14 bases lay in between. Germline assignment: CDR1 MNHEY and CDR2 SVGAGI. The CDR3 spans 15 residues.